The rows below give T cell receptor beta chains drawn from one sample of a study of vaccination effects on CD4 cells after COVID-19. No antigen has been assigned to these receptors. TCRdb's copy holds only in-frame clones and misses some; the assay was immunoSEQ multiplex PCR. The table records approximately 24,000 clones, about three quarters of them present only once. Material: CD4+ T cells from PBMCs cultured with HCoV-NL63 spike peptides, obtained after COVID-19 vaccination. The receptors here all came from a human donor who received a COVID-19 vaccine. Both conserved end residues are part of each CDR3. Each record gives: clone size, J gene, V gene, D gene, CDR3 protein, CDR3 DNA. A D gene is named only where the DNA matches it firmly. Clone sizes are given selectively: once, few, many, or a class where the clone is expanded.

>-|TRBJ1-1|TRBV7-9|-
CASSLLSDTEAFF
TGTGCCAGCAGCTTATTGTCGGACACTGAAGCTTTCTTT
>-|TRBJ2-7|TRBV6-6|-
CASSTGSSYEQYF
TGTGCCAGCAGTACAGGATCCTCCTACGAGCAGTACTTC
>once|TRBJ1-2|TRBV6-5|-
CASSRTQGYGYTF
TGTGCCAGCTCCAGGACGCAAGGCTATGGCTACACCTTC
>few|TRBJ1-2|TRBV30|-
CAWSVRLNYGYTF
TGTGCCTGGAGTGTACGACTTAACTATGGCTACACCTTC
>-|TRBJ1-2|TRBV28|-
CASSLPLGNGYTF
TGTGCCAGCAGTCTTCCCCTCGGTAATGGCTACACCTTC
>once|TRBJ1-4|TRBV19|-
CASSIITGSTNEKLFF
TGTGCCAGTAGTATTATTACAGGGTCAACTAATGAAAAACTGTTTTTT
>-|TRBJ2-7|TRBV6-6|-
CASSSDSVHEQYF
TGTGCCAGCAGTTCCGACAGTGTCCACGAGCAGTACTTC
>-|TRBJ1-4|TRBV14|-
CASSQGRRGFATNEKLFF
TGTGCCAGCAGCCAAGGGCGACGGGGGTTCGCAACTAATGAAAAACTGTTTTTT
>-|TRBJ1-6|TRBV5-1|-
CASSGSGERGSPLHF
TGCGCCAGCAGCGGCTCAGGGGAGAGAGGTTCACCCCTCCACTTT
>-|TRBJ2-1|TRBV7-6|TRBD2
CASSPTTSGGDSYNEQFF
TGTGCCAGCAGCCCAACCACTAGCGGGGGGGATTCCTACAATGAGCAGTTCTTC
>once|TRBJ1-2|TRBV7-2|TRBD1
CASSLVRGPGGYTF
TGTGCCAGCAGCTTAGTTAGGGGGCCGGGAGGCTACACCTTC
>-|TRBJ1-2|TRBV12-3/TRBV12-4|-
CASSPGRAYGYTF
TGTGCCAGCAGCCCCGGACGGGCCTATGGCTACACCTTC
>-|TRBJ1-1|TRBV30|TRBD1
CAWSLTGQGANTEAFF
TGTGCCTGGAGTCTCACCGGACAGGGGGCTAATACTGAAGCTTTCTTT
>-|TRBJ2-6|TRBV11-3|-
CASSSRRGRGLGANVLTF
TGTGCCAGCAGCTCTAGACGAGGTCGAGGGCTTGGGGCCAACGTCCTGACTTTC
>-|TRBJ2-7|TRBV5-1|-
CASSQGHSYEQYF
TGCGCCAGCAGCCAAGGACACTCCTACGAGCAGTACTTC
>once|TRBJ1-2|TRBV7-2|TRBD1
CASSRTGGNYGYTF
TGTGCCAGCAGCCGCACAGGGGGTAACTATGGCTACACCTTC
>-|TRBJ2-5|TRBV4-2|-
CASSQDASGRTRETQYF
TGTGCCAGCAGCCAAGACGCTTCGGGGCGGACCCGGGAGACCCAGTACTTC
>-|TRBJ1-1|TRBV6-5|-
CASSFRVDDTEAFF
TGTGCCAGCAGCTTCAGGGTTGACGACACTGAAGCTTTCTTT
>-|TRBJ2-2|TRBV6-1|TRBD2
CASSAPPGLAGAGTGELFF
TGTGCCAGCAGTGCCCCTCCGGGACTAGCGGGAGCTGGCACCGGGGAGCTGTTTTTT
>-|TRBJ2-5|TRBV19|-
CASKVSPGRETQYF
TGTGCCAGTAAGGTGTCCCCAGGGCGAGAGACCCAGTACTTC
>-|TRBJ1-2|TRBV28|TRBD1
CATLLGRGGYGYTF
TGTGCCACCCTGCTGGGCAGGGGGGGCTATGGCTACACCTTC
>-|TRBJ1-1|TRBV10-3|-
CAPYYPEGDTEAFF
TGTGCCCCTTATTACCCGGAAGGGGACACTGAAGCTTTCTTT
>-|TRBJ2-7|TRBV18|TRBD1
CASSPGMGQGPYEQYF
TGTGCCAGCTCACCCGGTATGGGACAGGGACCCTACGAGCAGTACTTC
>-|TRBJ1-4|TRBV19|-
CASTPGTEKLFF
TGTGCCAGTACCCCTGGGACAGAAAAACTGTTTTTT
>once|TRBJ1-1|TRBV10-3|-
CAISESLLATEAEAFF
TGTGCCATCAGTGAGTCGCTGTTAGCTACGGAAGCTGAAGCTTTCTTT
>-|TRBJ2-1|TRBV21-1|-
CASSNKAALQHEQFF
TGTGCCAGCAGCAATAAGGCGGCCCTACAGCATGAGCAGTTCTTC
>-|TRBJ1-1|TRBV7-7|-
CASSTDMNTEAFF
TGTGCTAGCAGCACAGATATGAACACTGAAGCTTTCTTT
>-|TRBJ2-2|TRBV7-2|-
CASSLGQTNTGELFF
TGTGCCAGCAGCTTAGGACAGACCAACACCGGGGAGCTGTTTTTT
>-|TRBJ2-7|TRBV7-2|-
CASSLAGVYYEQYF
TGTGCCAGCAGCTTAGCGGGGGTATACTACGAGCAGTACTTC